These 24 T cell receptor beta chains were sequenced from one sample in a study of OX40 agonist ivuxolimab in advanced cancers. Library preparation used the immunoSEQ multiplex PCR assay. TCRdb provides this immuneACCESS table in a form limited to in-frame rearrangements. Some clones are lacking; in checked studies, under half of them reflect an unresolved V gene, and why the rest are absent is not known. A total of 50,000 to 75,000 clones appear in this sample, roughly nine tenths of them only once. The ten top clones hold 13% to 15% of the sample. This sample comprised CD4+ or CD8+ T cells sorted from blood, obtained in a trial of the OX40 agonist ivuxolimab. The receptors were gathered from an adult with an advanced solid tumor such as melanoma, head and neck, liver or kidney cancer.

The V and J genes are TRBV4-1 and TRBJ2-7; 8 nucleotides line up with TRBD1. Germline values: CDR1 MGHRA, CDR2 YSYEKL. This CDR3 spans 15 amino acids. The junction had 8 bases not matched to a gene; V was cut back by 4 bases and J by 3 bases. This CDR3 reads CASSLHGTGNYEQYF. The CDR3 region has the DNA TGCGCCAGCAGCCTACACGGGACAGGCAACTACGAGCAGTACTTC.

The genes are TRBV7-3 and TRBJ2-2, with 7 nucleotides matching TRBD2. The CDR3 has 16 residues. Unmatched junction bases numbered 4, after V lost 3 bases and J lost 0 bases. Germline V gives CDR1 SGHTA, CDR2 FQGTGA. This CDR3 reads CASSLTGGTNTGELFF. DNA for the CDR3: TGTGCCAGCAGCTTGACCGGGGGGACGAACACCGGGGAGCTGTTTTTT.

This clone appeared once. The chain is built from TRBV7-3 and TRBJ2-7, with 13 nucleotides matching TRBD2. This CDR3 has 14 amino acids. V dropped 5 bases and J dropped 7; count of bases not matched to a gene: 5. Germline V lookup: CDR1 SGHTA, CDR2 FQGTGA. This CDR3 is CASSPTSGGLEQYF. The DNA for the CDR3 is TGTGCCAGCAGCCCGACTAGCGGGGGGTTGGAGCAGTACTTC.

V usage is TRBV27 and J usage is TRBJ2-1; no firm D call. Trimming stripped 3 bases from V and 6 bases from J, with 3 bases between. Germline V CDR1 and CDR2: MNHEY, SMNVEV (reference sequence). The CDR3 covers 11 residues. Written as DNA, the CDR3 is TGTGCCAGCAGTTTTGGCAATGAGCAGTTCTTC. Translating gives CASSFGNEQFF.

CDR3 coding DNA: TGCGCCAGCAGCTTCGGGTCCGAGACCCAGTACTTC. Its protein product is CASSFGSETQYF. This chain connects TRBV5-1 to TRBJ2-5; D is unclear. Deletions cut 2 bases from V and 5 bases from J, with 7 bases between. The CDR3 is 12 amino acids. The V gene's germline CDR1 is SGHRS and CDR2 YFSETQ.

The chain joins TRBV5-4 to TRBJ2-7, with D possibly called TRBD1 or TRBD2 (5 bases each). This CDR3 contains 13 residues. Germline V CDR1 and CDR2: SGHNT, YYREEE (reference sequence). V dropped 2 bases and J dropped 2 bases, with 8 bases sitting between them. The chain's CDR3 is CASSFWDAYEQYF. The CDR3 DNA follows: TGTGCCAGCAGCTTCTGGGACGCCTACGAGCAGTACTTC.

The chain carries TRBV6-5 and TRBJ2-5, with unresolved D. This CDR3 has 14 residues. Germline values: CDR1 MNHEY, CDR2 SVGAGI. The V and J ends lost 0 bases and 4 bases respectively, with 9 bases between them. The CDR3 reads CASSYSGQAETQYF. The CDR3 region has the DNA TGTGCCAGCAGTTACTCAGGGCAGGCAGAGACCCAGTACTTC.

The chain has TRBV27 and TRBJ1-5, with D possibly matching TRBD1 (6 bases). Per the germline V gene, CDR1 is MNHEY and CDR2 is SMNVEV (reference sequence). Trimming stripped 5 bases from V and 7 bases from J, with 9 bases between. The CDR3 is 12 amino acids. The CDR3 DNA reads TGTGCCAGCAGTCGAGGGGGACAGCCCCAGCATTTT. Its translation is CASSRGGQPQHF.

The CDR3 is CASRATGLWEKLFF. The CDR3 coding sequence is TGTGCCAGCAGGGCTACAGGGCTTTGGGAAAAACTGTTTTTT. V usage is TRBV27 and J usage is TRBJ1-4; maybe TRBD1 (6 bases). V gave up 6 bases and J gave up 8 bases, with 16 bases separating them. There are 14 residues in the CDR3. From germline, CDR1 is MNHEY and CDR2 SMNVEV (reference sequence).

This clone was counted once. V gene TRBV27 combines with J gene TRBJ2-2, with TRBD2 identical over 7 bases. Germline V gives CDR1 MNHEY, CDR2 SMNVEV (reference sequence). This CDR3 contains 15 residues. V trimming: 5 bases; J trimming: 7 bases; junction bases outside the gene matches: 10. The CDR3 here is CASSPGDSGFGELFF. In DNA, the CDR3 is TGTGCCAGCAGTCCCGGTGATAGCGGGTTCGGGGAGCTGTTTTTT.

The chain has TRBV28 and TRBJ1-2; 7 positions agree with TRBD1. Looked up from germline, CDR1 is MDHEN and CDR2 is SYDVKM. This CDR3 has 14 residues. The V gene end was trimmed by 5 bases and the J gene end by 3 bases; junction bases not matched to a gene: 6. The CDR3 coding sequence is TGTGCCAGCAGTAAGACAGGGTTCGACTATGGCTACACCTTC. It yields the protein CASSKTGFDYGYTF.

The chain uses TRBV27 and TRBJ2-1, with D perhaps TRBD1 or TRBD2 (5 bases each). Trimming removed 2 bases from V and 0 bases from J, with 11 bases in between. The CDR3 covers 16 residues. The germline gives CDR1 MNHEY, CDR2 SMNVEV (reference sequence). CDR3 sequence reads: CASSLGGEGSYNEQFF. CDR3 in DNA: TGTGCCAGCAGTTTAGGGGGAGAGGGCTCCTACAATGAGCAGTTCTTC.

This clone has just one count. The CDR3 is CASSLRDAASHEQFF. CDR3 sequence (DNA): TGTGCCAGCAGTCTCCGGGACGCCGCGAGCCATGAGCAGTTCTTC. The chain has TRBV27 and TRBJ2-1; D is tentatively TRBD1 or TRBD2 (5 bases each). Looked up from germline, CDR1 is MNHEY and CDR2 is SMNVEV (reference sequence). CDR3 length: 15 amino acids. The V and J ends lost 5 bases and 8 bases respectively, with 19 bases between them.

The rearrangement uses TRBV10-1 and TRBJ1-2, with 8 bases fitting TRBD1. The CDR3 contains 13 residues. With 4 bases clipped from V and 6 bases from J, the junction kept 4 bases outside the gene matches. CDR1 and CDR2 (germline): WNHNN, SYGVQD (reference sequence). The CDR3: CASSGTGMDGYTF. As DNA, the CDR3 is TGCGCCAGCAGTGGGACAGGGATGGATGGCTACACCTTC.

The J gene is TRBJ2-7, the V gene TRBV7-6; 9 bases line up with TRBD2. This CDR3 is built from 15 residues. CDR1 SGHVS and CDR2 FNYEAQ come from the germline V gene. V trimming: 5 bases; J trimming: 0 bases; junction bases outside the gene matches: 5. The CDR3 DNA reads TGTGCCAGCAGCGGGACTAGCTCTTACTCCTACGAGCAGTACTTC. It codes for CASSGTSSYSYEQYF.

The gene calls are TRBV9 and TRBJ2-1; tentative D call: TRBD2 (6 bases). From germline, CDR1 is SGDLS and CDR2 YYNGEE. Between the trimmed V and J ends, which lost 3 bases and 5 bases, there was a span of 12 bases. The CDR3 is made up of 14 amino acids. The CDR3 region has the DNA TGTGCCAGCAGCGCGGGGAGGTTGGACAATGAGCAGTTCTTC. Protein sequence: CASSAGRLDNEQFF.

The V call is TRBV11-2, the J call TRBJ2-7; a weak D match, TRBD1 (5 bases). In germline, CDR1 is SGHAT, CDR2 FQNNGV. The CDR3 is 15 amino acids. V lost 5 bases to trimming and J lost 2 bases, with 16 bases between them. The CDR3 protein is CASSTQGGLTYEQYF. The CDR3 nucleotides read TGTGCCAGCAGCACGCAGGGTGGGCTAACCTACGAGCAGTACTTC.

The chain recombines TRBV9 with TRBJ1-2; perhaps TRBD1 as D (6 bases). Germline CDR1 and CDR2: SGDLS and YYNGEE. The CDR3 totals 16 residues. Trimming took off 3 bases at V and 5 bases at J, with 20 bases between the two ends. The CDR3 DNA is TGTGCCAGCAGCGCTATTACAGGGCTGGCGATGTATGGCTACACCTTC. It translates to CASSAITGLAMYGYTF.

The V and J genes are TRBV6-5 and TRBJ2-5; the match to TRBD1 covers 8 bases. Germline V gene lookup returns CDR1 MNHEY and CDR2 SVGAGI. The V segment lost 0 bases and the J segment 5 bases; nucleotides outside the gene matches: 5. The CDR3 runs to 15 residues. For the CDR3, the DNA is TGTGCCAGCAGTTACTCGACAGGGGTGCGGGAGACCCAGTACTTC. Translating it yields CASSYSTGVRETQYF.

The genes are TRBV19 and TRBJ1-1, with D possibly being TRBD1 (6 bases). Germline CDR1 LNHDA, CDR2 SQIVND (reference sequence). V lost 2 bases to trimming and J lost 8 bases, with 21 bases between them. CDR3 size: 16 residues. CDR3 coding DNA: TGTGCCAGTAGTATATTGGACAGCCCATCATTGAGCGAAGCTTTCTTT. As protein: CASSILDSPSLSEAFF.

This clone showed up just once. The V gene is TRBV7-9, the J gene TRBJ2-7; perhaps TRBD2 as D (5 bases). Germline V gives CDR1 SEHNR, CDR2 FQNEAQ (reference sequence). The V end lost 5 bases, the J end lost 6 bases, and 8 bases lay between the germline ends. CDR3 size: 11 residues. This CDR3 reads CASSHRGEQYF. In DNA form, the CDR3 reads TGTGCCAGCAGCCACCGGGGCGAGCAGTACTTC.

The chain employs TRBV28 and TRBJ2-2; D gene unclear. Deletions cut 2 bases from V and 8 bases from J, with 21 bases between. CDR3 size: 17 residues. CDR1 MDHEN and CDR2 SYDVKM come from the germline V gene. CDR3 in DNA: TGTGCCAGCAGTTTAATCCCCCAGTATCAGATTGAAGGGGAGCTGTTTTTT. Protein: CASSLIPQYQIEGELFF.

V gene TRBV2 combines with J gene TRBJ2-3; TRBD1 matches 9 bases. The CDR3 loop spans 17 amino acids. V dropped 3 bases and J dropped 2; count of bases not matched to a gene: 9. Germline values: CDR1 SNHLY, CDR2 FYNNEI. The CDR3 region is CASSDILGQGITDTQYF. CDR3 sequence (DNA): TGTGCCAGCAGTGATATATTGGGACAGGGCATCACAGATACGCAGTATTTT.

The genes are TRBV7-9 and TRBJ2-5; no definite D call. Trimming removed 5 bases at V and 2 bases at J, with 6 bases between. Germline CDR1 is SEHNR and CDR2 is FQNEAQ (reference sequence). This CDR3 is built from 12 residues. The CDR3 loop is CASSTDQETQYF. CDR3 sequence (DNA): TGTGCCAGCAGCACCGATCAAGAGACCCAGTACTTC.